This T cell receptor beta chain was recovered during a study of cytomegalovirus exposure and HLA in healthy donors (dated by TCRdb to about 2017). Turning to the overall study: An earlier analysis of roughly 630 of the donors reported roughly 270 Gb of sequence data and 117 million unique TCR beta sequences from 150 million to 200 million T cells. An earlier analysis of around 640 of the donors used high-throughput TCR beta sequencing to judge whether each TCR beta V gene segment behaved as functional or pseudogenic. Of the 398 genotyped donors, around 81% fell in the genetic ancestry cluster associated with self-reported Caucasian donors. In the later analysis, no new phenotypic data were used to find candidate immune exposures; instead, reliance was placed on TCR beta sequences and their occurrence across donors. A separate validation cohort of roughly 130 different subjects was used in addition to the roughly 700-subject first cohort. Among 300 to 500 genotyped donors of the cohort, an average of around 240,000 unique TCR beta nucleotide sequences was sequenced per donor, of which about 18% were non-productive. All discovery cohort repertoires had been generated using a single sequencing platform. The study used immunosequencing to profile the T cell repertoires of approximately 640 subjects and linked those repertoires to cytomegalovirus serostatus. To predict cytomegalovirus infection status, the study brought together high-throughput TCR immunosequencing, statistical association of individual TCRs with disease status, and machine learning. Roughly 300 gigabases of sequencing data and 91 million or so unique TCR sequences made up an early release that covered several hundred HLA-typed donors. Both class I and class II loci were covered by HLA typing, at four-digit resolution. A later analysis re-analyzed previously published TCR beta repertoires from 500 to 700 donors and added high-resolution HLA genotyping to study TCR occurrence patterns. Genome-wide SNP genotypes for about 55% of the 666 donors were used in a later genetic analysis, which treated that subset as a discovery cohort. The number of donors typed differed by locus, with roughly 629-640 for A, B, C, DRB1 and DQB1, 522 for DQA1, over 600 for DPA1, and around 450 for DPB1. The study aimed to test whether signatures of past pathogen exposure could be identified by cataloging public T cell receptors. Because of strong linkage in the cohort, five DR-DQ haplotypes were treated as single units for association and clustering. Donor age, sex, ethnicity and CMV serostatus were compiled alongside the repertoire data.

Broader findings and caveats from the paper: A total of some 180 TCR beta chains were listed by the study as associated with cytomegalovirus. An earlier analysis of 450 to 750 of the donors showed that most TCR beta V segments appeared in productive rearrangements either about 87% or about 30% of the time, which broadly matched IMGT annotations. In a later genetic analysis, fewer N-insertions in productive TCRs were reported among donors in an Asian-associated ancestry cluster than the approximately 710-donor mean. In both the original and validation cohorts, the classifier was reported to diagnose cytomegalovirus status with high specificity and sensitivity. According to a later analysis, parvovirus B19, influenza, CMV and Epstein-Barr virus appeared linked to several top co-occurrence clusters. For the cohort, immune exposure information was limited to CMV serostatus. According to the authors, the approach could potentially be generalized to other disease states and immunological phenotypes. A later analysis found that HLA-associated TCR beta chains were more clonally expanded and had lower generation probabilities than equally common non-associated chains. In this cohort, only TCR beta chains were sequenced, and detectable features were limited by the absence of alpha or paired-chain data. In a later analysis, TCR association rates were found to vary across HLA loci, with the most associated TCRs seen for DRB1 alleles and the fewest for HLA-C alleles. A few of the identified cytomegalovirus-associated TCR beta chains were confirmed in vitro to be specific for cytomegalovirus antigens. Across donors, most TCR sequences were observed very rarely, whereas some public TCRs were present in many individuals. HLA typing was unavailable for some donors at each locus, so association tests used only the typed subset. In a later analysis, most CMV-associated TCR beta chains were found to appear HLA-restricted, with HLA associations seemingly driven largely by CMV exposure. The presence/absence analyses assumed that sequencing depth was roughly uniform across donors, and that assumption may not be true. Because counts were too low, 15 to 20 rarely observed V segments, including chromosome 9 orphons, were excluded from the earlier analysis of some 590 of the donors. A further reported finding was that TCR beta sequences accurately predicted the HLA-A and HLA-B alleles for most subjects in the first cohort. Specific HLA alleles were associated with roughly 17,000 TCR beta sequences at a false discovery rate of 0.05 in a later analysis. V-gene and J-gene trimming of TCR beta chains was associated with a missense DCLRE1C variant in a later genetic analysis, and the association was replicated in an independent cohort. A cluster of highly shared sequence variants was judged likely to be a technical artifact of the sequencing pipeline. Linkage disequilibrium might explain the correlated functional status among segregating V segments, but an unknown experimental factor could not be excluded. Some IMGT-functional V segments, including TRBV6-2 and TRBV6-3, could not be distinguished by the 87-base-pair reads and were therefore excluded. Strong co-occurrence of HLA alleles, especially DR and DQ, made assigning TCR associations to individual alleles difficult.

CDR1 and CDR2, per the germline V gene, are SNHLY and FYNNEI. Counted from cysteine to phenylalanine, this CDR3 has 11 amino acids. Left in the record is the CDR3 DNA by itself, 33 bases read in frame from the first base. After removal of 7 bases from V and 14 bases from J, the junction retains 9 bases not matched to a gene. Turning to this clone: It lacks a known antigen. No qualities accompany the bases; no much larger clone lies one base away.

Libraries were built with the immunoSEQ multiplex PCR assay. A mixture of 60 forward primers for TCR Vbeta segments and 13 reverse primers for TCR Jbeta segments was used in the multiplex PCR. A multiplex PCR assay on genomic DNA amplified the CDR3 region of rearranged TCR beta genes. The amplified TCR beta libraries were sequenced on the Illumina HiSeq System as 87-base-pair reads. The study's own analysis went as follows. Across the roughly 600 repertoires, a later analysis counted some 80 million unique TCR beta chains, 8.5 million to 12 million of which were shared by at least two donors. Raw reads were error-corrected and collapsed into unique sequences with a nearest-neighbor algorithm that merged closely related sequences to remove PCR and sequencing errors. To assign V, D and J gene segments, CDR3 sequences were aligned to IMGT reference sequences. Each retained sequence needed at least a six-nucleotide match to both a V gene segment and a J gene segment. Rearrangements were classified as productive when the CDR3 lacked stop codons and remained in frame with V and J, and all other rearrangements were classified as non-productive. Following IMGT convention, CDR3 was defined as the stretch from the second conserved V-encoded cysteine to the conserved J-encoded phenylalanine. The earlier analysis of more than 450 of the donors excluded sequences that lacked an unambiguous match to a single V gene segment. In an earlier analysis of several hundred of the donors, a V segment was called functional when productive rearrangements were above 56.7%, and segregating when the standard deviation between donors exceeded 5%. A statistical classification framework was built for diagnosing cytomegalovirus status from the catalog of TCR beta chain sequences. In a later analysis, TCR nucleotide sequences were compared against IMGT/GENE-DB human TR gene sequences so that V and J genes could be assigned. Using the TCRdist pipeline, a later analysis assigned CDR3 sequences along with most-parsimonious VDJ recombination scenarios. In a later analysis, each TCR beta chain was defined by its CDR3 amino acid sequence together with its V-gene family, and reads lacking a unique V-gene family were excluded. To address suspected cross-contamination and a sequencing artifact, a later analysis removed 450 to 700 highly shared, low-generation-probability nucleotide sequences. A later analysis calculated a clonal expansion index for each public chain from normalized within-repertoire ranks of inferred template counts. In a later analysis, generation probabilities were computed with a VDJ recombination model fitted to out-of-frame rearrangements, and the resulting probabilities were checked against IGoR. In a later analysis, hypergeometric tests were used to score TCR-TCR, TCR-HLA and TCR-CMV co-occurrence, with a repertoire-size bias correction applied to TCR pairs. False discovery rates were estimated in a later analysis by permuting HLA or CMV assignments 20 times. In a later analysis, co-occurring TCRs were grouped with DBSCAN, and TCRdist sequence similarity was added when clustering was performed within HLA-allele-positive subsets. Co-occurrence clustering excluded repertoires with fewer than 30,000 or more than 120,000 public chains, plus five with anomalous nucleotide sharing. TCRdb mirrors the immuneACCESS table, restricted to in-frame sequences. Some clones are absent from its copies; in checked studies, under half trace to an unresolved V gene, and the reason for the others is unknown. From that table come the V and J calls and clone size; the DNA was used to work out D and trimming. The sample records 150,000 or so clones, around three quarters of which are singletons. The biggest ten clones account for approximately 13% of the sample.

The cohort was made up of 500 to 800 healthy bone marrow donors. At the time of sampling, all cohort members were nominally healthy, though unrecorded immune exposures were likely present. The donor was CMV seropositive and was included in the group of about 290 seropositive cohort members. A peripheral blood sample was collected from each donor, and TCR beta sequencing was performed on peripheral blood mononuclear cells. The Qiagen DNeasy Blood Extraction Kit was used to extract genomic DNA from the blood cell samples. The sample comprised PBMCs. The sequence was collected from a man aged 35 to 55 in good health and CMV-seropositive. The chain uses TRBV2 and TRBJ1-1; 8 central nucleotides agree with TRBD1. For the CDR3, the sequence is CASTGTGPNFF. The bases are TGTGCCAGCACTGGGACAGGACCGAACTTCTTT. The full variable domain, with segments outside the CDR3 supplied by the reference TRBV2 and TRBJ1-1 proteins, appears as EPEVTQTPSHQVTQMGQEVILRCVPISNHLYFYWYRQILGQKVEFLVSFYNNEISEKSEIFDDQFSVERPDGSNFTLKIRSTKLEDSAMYFCASTGTGPNFFGQGTRLTVV.